One sample yielded the 13 T cell receptor beta chains listed below, sequenced in a study of blood T cell repertoires in COVID-19 (dated by TCRdb to the early 2020s). Library preparation was by the immunoSEQ multiplex PCR assay. TCRdb took over this immuneACCESS table, retaining in-frame rearrangements with V and J assigned. Such tables are incomplete; in checked studies, under half of the missing clones stem from an unresolved V gene, and the remainder is unexplained. The sample yields tens of thousands of clones; 85% to 90% were counted once. The leading ten clones occupy less than 4.5% of the sample. Specimen: peripheral blood. These receptors all stem from a man between 60 and 75 years old with acute or convalescent COVID-19.

The CDR3, as DNA: TGTGCCAGCCAGGGACACCTCACAAATGAGCAGTTCTTC. It specifies CASQGHLTNEQFF. The chain is built from TRBV19 and TRBJ2-1; tentative D call: TRBD1 (6 bases). The CDR3 runs to 13 residues. V lost 9 bases and J lost 7, with 16 bases in between. Looked up from germline, CDR1 is LNHDA and CDR2 is SQIVND (reference sequence).

The rearrangement links TRBV7-2 to TRBJ1-5, with 8 bases matching TRBD1. Germline loops: CDR1 SGHTA, CDR2 FQGNSA. V trimming: 1 base; J trimming: 6 bases; junction bases outside the gene matches: 2. There are 14 residues in the CDR3. The CDR3 nucleotides are TGTGCCAGCAGCTTAGGCAGGGGGCGTCAGCCCCAGCATTTT. Translating gives CASSLGRGRQPQHF.

This sequence joins TRBV6-5 and TRBJ1-2; TRBD1 matches at 9 bases. Trimming removed 8 bases from V and 1 base from J; junction bases left unmatched: 5. The germline V gene encodes CDR1 MNHEY and CDR2 SVGAGI. This CDR3 spans 14 amino acids. The CDR3 DNA sequence: TGTGCCAGCGCCCGACAGGGGGGTAACTATGGCTACACCTTC. Translation: CASARQGGNYGYTF.

The rearrangement joins TRBV20-1 to TRBJ2-5; a possible D gene is TRBD2 (5 bases). V was cut by 3 bases and J by 4 bases, with 21 bases left in between. This CDR3 contains 16 residues. Germline values: CDR1 DFQATT, CDR2 SNEGSKA (reference sequence). CDR3 region: CSASAPPAETLETQYF. The CDR3 nucleotides are TGCAGTGCTAGTGCCCCCCCAGCGGAGACCTTAGAGACCCAGTACTTC.

The rearrangement links TRBV11-2 to TRBJ2-5; D is possibly TRBD2 (5 bases). CDR3 length: 15 amino acids. Per germline, CDR1 SGHAT and CDR2 FQNNGV. V was clipped by 3 bases and J by 5 bases, with 16 bases between them. The CDR3 spells CASSLTDLALETQYF. In DNA form, the CDR3 reads TGTGCCAGCAGCTTGACTGACCTAGCACTGGAGACCCAGTACTTC.

In this sample, this clone turned up a few times. This chain joins TRBV4-1 and TRBJ1-2; maybe TRBD1 (6 bases). V lost 0 bases, J lost 7 bases, and 12 bases lay in between. CDR3 length: 14 amino acids. Germline CDR1 reads MGHRA; CDR2 reads YSYEKL. The CDR3 DNA reads TGCGCCAGCAGCCAAGATCTGGCAGGGGCTGGCTACACCTTC. This gives the protein CASSQDLAGAGYTF.

The rearrangement uses TRBV7-9 and TRBJ2-5; D may be TRBD2 (6 bases). The germline V gene encodes CDR1 SEHNR and CDR2 FQNEAQ (reference sequence). This CDR3 spans 16 amino acids. Trimming left V 1 base short and J 2 bases short, with 14 bases between. The chain's CDR3 is CASSLGRLGGQETQYF. In nucleotides, the CDR3 is TGTGCCAGCAGCTTAGGGCGGTTGGGGGGACAAGAGACCCAGTACTTC.

CDR3: CASSWRGGDTQYF. CDR3 bases: TGTGCCAGCAGTTGGCGGGGGGGGGATACGCAGTATTTT. The chain uses TRBV6-2 or TRBV6-3 and TRBJ2-3; 9 bases align to TRBD2. V lost 4 bases and J lost 6; bases outside the gene matches: 2. The CDR3 spans 13 residues. The germline gives CDR1 MNHEY, CDR2 SVGEGT.

This clone showed up just once. The chain links TRBV2 to TRBJ2-3; 8 bases are shared with TRBD2. Germline V gene data show CDR1 as SNHLY and CDR2 as FYNNEI. This CDR3 is 15 amino acids long. Losses at the gene ends were 2 bases for V and 6 bases for J; bases not matched to a gene: 7. The chain's CDR3 is CASSERRGAYDTQYF. The CDR3, as DNA: TGTGCCAGCAGTGAAAGGCGGGGGGCGTATGATACGCAGTATTTT.

The CDR3, as DNA: TGTGCCAGCAGCCTTCTGCAATATATTAAGTATCTAGCGGGGAGGGGGCCCCAAGAGACCCAGTACTTC. Its protein is CASSLLQYIKYLAGRGPQETQYF. This chain links TRBV3-1 (or the pseudogene TRBV3-2) with TRBJ2-5, with 9 bases identical to TRBD2. CDR3 size: 23 residues. The trim removed 4 bases at V and 1 base at J, leaving 28 bases unmatched. From germline, CDR1 is LGHDT and CDR2 YNNKEL (reference sequence).

The chain uses TRBV7-3 and TRBJ2-1, with TRBD2 as a possible D gene (5 bases). Germline-derived CDR1 and CDR2 are SGHTA and FQGTGA. This CDR3 is 16 amino acids long. V dropped 5 bases and J dropped 5 bases, with 19 bases sitting between them. The CDR3 is CASSPTLGLGNNEQFF. CDR3 sequence (DNA): TGTGCCAGCAGCCCGACTCTCGGACTGGGAAACAATGAGCAGTTCTTC.

The chain uses TRBV5-1 and TRBJ1-2; D is undetermined. V lost 3 bases, J lost 4 bases, and 13 bases lay in between. Germline V CDR1 and CDR2: SGHRS, YFSETQ. CDR3 size: 14 residues. CDR3: CASSSAPGSYGYTF. In nucleotides, the CDR3 is TGCGCCAGCAGCTCGGCCCCGGGATCCTATGGCTACACCTTC.

The genes are TRBV9 and TRBJ2-4, with 11 nucleotides matching TRBD2. CDR1 is SGDLS and CDR2 is YYNGEE in the germline V gene. J gave up 1 base and V 5 bases, and 5 bases lay outside the gene matches. The CDR3 extends over 16 amino acids. The CDR3 loop reads CASSRLAGNAKNIQYF. DNA of the CDR3: TGTGCCAGCAGTCGACTAGCGGGAAATGCCAAAAACATTCAGTACTTC.